This T cell receptor (beta chain) was sequenced in a study of T cell responses to AZD1222 COVID-19 vaccine. The V end lost 6 bases, the J end lost 2 bases, and 11 bases lay between the germline ends. This CDR3 is built from 13 residues. CDR1 is SNHLY and CDR2 is FYNNEI in the germline V gene. The protocol was immunoSEQ multiplex PCR, while the TCRdb copy is restricted to in-frame clones and leaves out a portion. The sample carries some 170,000 clones, roughly nine tenths recorded once. The sample in question was peripheral blood, obtained on day 0 of MenACWY control vaccination. This clonotype was obtained from an adult in good health. The chain links TRBV2 to TRBJ2-7; TRBD1 or TRBD2 may be the D gene (5 bases each). As DNA, the CDR3 is TGTGCCAGCAGGGCCGGGGCCGCCTACGAGCAGTACTTC. Encoded protein: CASRAGAAYEQYF. Looking up the rest from reference TRBV2 and TRBJ2-7 gives the full variable domain: EPEVTQTPSHQVTQMGQEVILRCVPISNHLYFYWYRQILGQKVEFLVSFYNNEISEKSEIFDDQFSVERPDGSNFTLKIRSTKLEDSAMYFCASRAGAAYEQYFGPGTRLTVT.